This is a list of T cell receptor beta chains from one sample in a study of long-term antiretroviral therapy in people with HIV. Sequencing used immunoSEQ multiplex PCR; TCRdb keeps in-frame clones, though not all of them. The table has approximately 35,000 clones, 94% seen once; the top ten hold about 3.5%. Specimen: unsorted PBMCs, collected about 5.1 years after starting antiretroviral therapy. Receptor source: a woman aged 45-65 years with HIV. The CDR3 runs from the conserved cysteine through the conserved F or W.

J gene | V gene | CDR3 protein
TRBJ2-4 | TRBV7-9 | CASSLIALQGAAKNIQYF
TRBJ2-7 | TRBV4-1 | CASSQGSDEQYF
TRBJ1-4 | TRBV10-2 | CASSAGREEKLFF
TRBJ2-6 | TRBV6-4 | CASSDRERSGANVLTF
TRBJ2-1 | TRBV19 | CASSYGTSGYNEQFF
TRBJ2-7 | TRBV2 | CASGSSPGRGYEQYF
TRBJ2-7 | TRBV5-1 | CASSPSTGTGFYEQYF
TRBJ1-2 | TRBV11-3 | CASIGAQKIDYGYTF
TRBJ1-2 | TRBV7-3 | CASSPTVYGYTF
TRBJ1-5 | TRBV5-6 | CASSFSGPNQPQHF
TRBJ2-2 | TRBV4-1 | CASSPRLAGGQSNTGELFF
TRBJ2-1 | TRBV10-1 | CASMGQGGYSEQFF
TRBJ2-3 | TRBV7-3 | CASSLRVLTSGGRTDTQYF
TRBJ2-5 | TRBV5-4 | CASSFSATVQETQYF
TRBJ1-1 | TRBV2 | CASTLQGGGWGEAFF
TRBJ1-2 | TRBV30 | CAWSVGGAYTF
TRBJ2-5 | TRBV7-3 | CASSSPGDQETQYF
TRBJ1-1 | TRBV6-5 | CASRAPHLTEAFF
TRBJ1-3 | TRBV10-3 | CAIRRGGDEGLSGNTIYF
TRBJ1-2 | TRBV7-2 | CASSFGAEYGYTF